What follows is one T cell receptor beta chain and its context. Clinical symptoms, serum thyroxine and TRAb, thyroid ultrasound and orbital computed tomography were used for the diagnoses. The TCR beta CDR3 regions underwent amplification using RNA transcripts as the source. During a first-round RT-PCR of the TCR CDR3, the HTBI primer set was used. One entry per CDR3 protein, called by TCRdb with MiXCR from the multiplex PCR reads. The sample lists approximately 430,000 distinct CDR3 sequences, roughly 15% occurring once. V lost 4 bases to trimming and J lost 6 bases, with 14 bases between them. Germline V gene sequence: CDR1 SGHRS, CDR2 YFSETQ. The CDR3 covers 13 residues. This specimen belongs to a study of T cells in Graves' hyperthyroidism and ophthalmopathy.

The sequenced sample consisted of blood. The gene calls are TRBV5-1 and TRBJ2-7; the D gene is possibly TRBD1 (5 bases). The source of this sequence is a man younger than 35 with Graves' ophthalmopathy. The CDR3 sequence is CASSPTGPGEQYF. Here the CDR3 DNA reads TGCGCCAGCAGCCCCACAGGACCGGGCGAGCAGTACTTC.